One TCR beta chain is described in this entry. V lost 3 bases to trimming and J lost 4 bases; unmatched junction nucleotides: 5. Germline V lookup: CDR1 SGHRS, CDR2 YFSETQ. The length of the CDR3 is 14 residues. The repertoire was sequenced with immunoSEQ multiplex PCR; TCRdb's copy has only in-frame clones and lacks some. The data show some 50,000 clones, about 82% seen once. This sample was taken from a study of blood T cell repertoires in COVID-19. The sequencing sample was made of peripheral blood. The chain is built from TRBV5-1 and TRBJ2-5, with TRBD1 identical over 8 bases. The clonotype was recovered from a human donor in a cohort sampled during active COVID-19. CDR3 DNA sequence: TGCGCCAGCAGCTCCGGACAGGGAGGAGAGACCCAGTACTTC. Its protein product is CASSSGQGGETQYF.